Listed below are T cell receptor beta chains from one sample, sequenced in a study of lymphopenia after photon versus proton radiotherapy. TCRdb's copy holds only in-frame clones and misses some; the assay was immunoSEQ multiplex PCR. Here the sample spans around 55,000 clones, approximately 84% being singletons. Sequencing was performed on peripheral blood, taken from a patient treated with proton-based radiotherapy. These receptors all stem from a man in his sixties with pancreatic cancer. Each CDR3 is given with its conserved first and last residue. Each record gives: clone size, J gene, D gene, V gene, CDR3 protein, CDR3 DNA. D genes are given only for firm matches. The size of a clone is reported for some rows only, either as once, few or many, or as a class for expanded clones.

-	TRBJ1-2	-	TRBV6-5	CASSYSQVNYGYTF	TGTGCCAGCAGTTACTCGCAGGTTAACTATGGCTACACCTTC
once	TRBJ2-3	-	TRBV14	CASSPLGADTQYF	TGTGCCAGCAGCCCTCTTGGTGCAGATACGCAGTATTTT
-	TRBJ1-5	-	TRBV28	CASSGVGQPQHF	TGTGCCTCCTCGGGGGTTGGCCAGCCCCAGCATTTT
-	TRBJ1-2	-	TRBV27	CASSLGDRDGYTF	TGTGCCAGCAGTTTAGGGGATCGGGATGGCTACACCTTC
-	TRBJ2-7	-	TRBV30	CAWSVRGSSYEQYF	TGTGCCTGGAGTGTGCGGGGATCTTCCTACGAGCAGTACTTC
once	TRBJ1-2	-	TRBV20-1	CSAPPDYGYTF	TGCAGTGCTCCCCCGGACTATGGCTACACCTTC
-	TRBJ1-1	-	TRBV5-4	CASKGRLNTEAFF	TGTGCCAGCAAAGGACGCTTGAACACTGAAGCTTTCTTT
-	TRBJ2-7	TRBD1	TRBV4-3	CASSQEGDRAYEQYF	TGCGCCAGCAGCCAAGAAGGGGACAGAGCCTACGAGCAGTACTTC
-	TRBJ2-2	TRBD2	TRBV5-8	CASSVAGGITGELFF	TGTGCCAGCAGTGTAGCGGGAGGGATCACCGGGGAGCTGTTTTTT
-	TRBJ2-7	-	TRBV6-5	CASSKGGYEQYF	TGTGCCAGCAGTAAGGGAGGTTACGAGCAGTACTTC
-	TRBJ1-3	-	TRBV4-2	CASSQTQVDSGNTIYF	TGTGCCAGCAGCCAAACTCAGGTTGACTCTGGAAACACCATATATTTT
-	TRBJ2-1	-	TRBV10-3	CAISPRDYNEQFF	TGTGCCATCAGTCCAAGGGATTACAATGAGCAGTTCTTC
-	TRBJ1-4	TRBD1	TRBV28	CASSFVAGTGVGEKLFF	TGTGCCAGCAGTTTCGTCGCCGGGACAGGGGTCGGGGAAAAACTGTTTTTT
-	TRBJ2-1	-	TRBV28	CASSLVYNEQFF	TGTGCCAGCAGTTTGGTTTACAATGAGCAGTTCTTC
-	TRBJ1-6	-	TRBV5-4	CASSQGLINSPLHF	TGTGCCAGCAGCCAGGGACTGATTAATTCACCCCTCCACTTT
-	TRBJ2-7	TRBD2	TRBV4-2	CASSQETSGVHEQYF	TGTGCCAGCAGCCAAGAAACTAGCGGTGTCCACGAGCAGTACTTC
-	TRBJ1-1	TRBD1	TRBV29-1	CSVAGTEKGRSTEAFF	TGCAGCGTTGCCGGGACAGAGAAAGGGCGGTCCACTGAAGCTTTCTTT
-	TRBJ2-1	TRBD1	TRBV5-4	CASSWTTGNNEQFF	TGTGCCAGCAGCTGGACGACAGGGAACAATGAGCAGTTCTTC
once	TRBJ2-1	TRBD2	TRBV7-6	CASSLVREDQQFF	TGTGCCAGCAGCTTAGTGCGGGAGGACCAGCAGTTCTTC
-	TRBJ2-7	-	TRBV28	CASSAPGTASYEQYF	TGTGCCAGCAGTGCACCCGGGACGGCGTCCTACGAGCAGTACTTC
-	TRBJ2-5	TRBD2	TRBV11-1	CASSLEASGTTQYF	TGTGCCAGCAGCTTAGAGGCTAGCGGTACGACCCAGTACTTC
-	TRBJ2-3	-	TRBV5-1	CASSLGWSFTDTQYF	TGCGCCAGCAGCTTGGGTTGGAGTTTCACAGATACGCAGTATTTT
few	TRBJ1-5	-	TRBV9	CASSVGQDINQPQHF	TGTGCCAGCAGCGTAGGACAGGACATAAATCAGCCCCAGCATTTT
-	TRBJ2-2	TRBD2	TRBV28	CASTGTSGRLNTGELFF	TGTGCCAGCACCGGGACTAGCGGGAGGCTCAACACCGGGGAGCTGTTTTTT
-	TRBJ2-2	TRBD2	TRBV7-3	CASSLGLAGGSGELFF	TGTGCCAGCAGCTTAGGTCTAGCGGGAGGCAGCGGGGAGCTGTTTTTT
-	TRBJ1-5	-	TRBV2	CASMGHNNQPQHF	TGTGCCAGCATGGGACACAACAATCAGCCCCAGCATTTT
-	TRBJ2-2	TRBD1	TRBV5-1	CASSPGQGAGELFF	TGCGCCAGCAGCCCGGGACAGGGAGCCGGGGAGCTGTTTTTT
-	TRBJ1-4	-	TRBV28	CASSARQINEKLFF	TGTGCCAGCAGTGCCCGACAGATTAATGAAAAACTGTTTTTT
-	TRBJ2-7	-	TRBV7-3	CASSSPDTGSYEQYF	TGTGCCAGCAGTTCACCAGACACAGGGTCCTACGAGCAGTACTTC
-	TRBJ1-4	TRBD1	TRBV9	CASSVGGGINEKLFF	TGTGCCAGCAGCGTAGGAGGGGGCATTAATGAAAAACTGTTTTTT
-	TRBJ2-1	-	TRBV29-1	CSVFGVYNEQFF	TGCAGCGTCTTTGGAGTTTACAATGAGCAGTTCTTC
-	TRBJ2-3	-	TRBV13	CASSLLPPLATTPNTQYF	TGTGCCAGCAGCCTACTCCCACCCCTAGCGACTACGCCCAATACGCAGTATTTT
-	TRBJ1-2	-	TRBV7-2	CASSLDWGYGYTF	TGTGCCAGCAGTCTTGATTGGGGCTATGGCTACACCTTC
-	TRBJ2-4	-	TRBV7-9	CASSQTGNIQYF	TGTGCCAGCAGCCAGACGGGAAACATTCAGTACTTC
-	TRBJ2-1	TRBD2	TRBV6-5	CASSYSNPSGREEQFF	TGTGCCAGCAGTTACTCGAATCCTAGCGGGAGGGAAGAGCAGTTCTTC
-	TRBJ2-7	-	TRBV10-3	CAISSGTNSYEQYF	TGTGCCATCAGTTCCGGGACAAACTCCTACGAGCAGTACTTC
-	TRBJ2-1	-	TRBV14	CASSERYNEQFF	TGTGCCAGTTCTGAGCGGTACAATGAGCAGTTCTTC
-	TRBJ2-5	-	TRBV18	CASSPGLVETQYF	TGTGCCAGCTCACCGGGACTGGTGGAGACCCAGTACTTC
-	TRBJ2-7	TRBD2	TRBV6-5	CAAQDSAGVRQYF	TGTGCCGCTCAGGACTCAGCGGGAGTAAGGCAGTACTTC
-	TRBJ2-2	-	TRBV28	CASSRASNTGELFF	TGTGCCAGCAGTAGGGCATCGAACACCGGGGAGCTGTTTTTT
-	TRBJ2-3	-	TRBV29-1	CSAMPNRRTDTQYF	TGCAGCGCGATGCCGAATCGGAGGACAGATACGCAGTATTTT
-	TRBJ2-7	TRBD2	TRBV29-1	CSVTHGTTAYEQYF	TGCAGCGTGACCCACGGGACTACAGCATACGAGCAGTACTTC
-	TRBJ2-2	-	TRBV6-4	CASSDFVFTGELFF	TGTGCCAGCAGTGACTTTGTCTTCACCGGGGAGCTGTTTTTT
-	TRBJ2-7	TRBD2	TRBV11-2	CASSLTRTSIGSYEQYF	TGTGCCAGCAGCTTAACAAGGACTAGTATTGGGTCCTACGAGCAGTACTTC
-	TRBJ2-3	-	TRBV7-2	CASSLGIDFETQYF	TGTGCCAGCAGCTTAGGAATTGACTTCGAAACGCAGTATTTT
-	TRBJ2-5	-	TRBV2	CASTRTKETQYF	TGTGCCAGCACACGTACAAAAGAGACCCAGTACTTC
-	TRBJ2-7	-	TRBV5-1	CASSGVAANYEQYF	TGCGCCAGCAGCGGAGTAGCGGCCAACTACGAGCAGTACTTC
-	TRBJ1-1	-	TRBV4-1	CASSQALLPVRNLMNTEAFF	TGCGCCAGCAGCCAAGCCCTTCTCCCAGTACGTAACCTCATGAACACTGAAGCTTTCTTT
-	TRBJ2-7	-	TRBV6-1	CASSDSDPGEQYF	TGTGCCAGCAGTGACTCGGACCCTGGAGAGCAGTACTTC
-	TRBJ1-5	-	TRBV5-8	CASSLSQGNQPQHF	TGTGCCAGCAGCTTGTCCCAGGGCAATCAGCCCCAGCATTTT
-	TRBJ1-1	-	TRBV19	CASSIGKNTEAFF	TGTGCCAGTAGTATTGGCAAGAACACTGAAGCTTTCTTT
-	TRBJ2-4	-	TRBV9	CASSVEERVNIQYF	TGTGCCAGCAGCGTAGAAGAGAGAGTGAACATTCAGTACTTC
-	TRBJ2-7	TRBD2	TRBV28	CATKPGLADRAYEQYF	TGTGCCACCAAACCGGGACTAGCGGACCGAGCCTACGAGCAGTACTTC
-	TRBJ1-2	TRBD1	TRBV29-1	CSVGPDRGRGYTF	TGCAGCGTTGGCCCGGACAGGGGAAGAGGCTACACCTTC
-	TRBJ1-1	-	TRBV4-1	CASSSPGRGNTEAFF	TGCGCCAGCAGCTCCCCCGGAAGGGGGAACACTGAAGCTTTCTTT